The rows below give T cell receptor beta chains drawn from one sample of a study of blood T cell repertoires in COVID-19. This table comes from immunoSEQ multiplex PCR, and its TCRdb copy is limited to in-frame clones, with some not included. The sample lists about 250,000 clones, about 91% seen once, with around 6.3% in the top ten. The sample taken for sequencing was peripheral blood. The receptors here all came from a woman under 40 with COVID-19, enrolled during active disease. The CDR3 runs from the conserved cysteine through the conserved F or W. Fields, in order: CDR3 DNA, CDR3 protein, clone size, D gene, J gene, V gene. A D gene is named only where the DNA matches it firmly. The size entry is marked missing in some rows and otherwise reads once, few, many or a size class.

TGTGCTAGTGGTTTTGGTGGCGGGGGGGCCACCAGGAGGGAGACCCAGTACTTC | CASGFGGGGATRRETQYF | . | TRBD2 | TRBJ2-5 | TRBV12-5
TGTGCCAGCAGCTCCCCATCTTCCTCGAGTTATGATACGCAGTATTTT | CASSSPSSSSYDTQYF | . | . | TRBJ2-3 | TRBV11-3
TGTGCCAGCTCCTCTCGGGTGCGGGCCTCAGATGAGCAGTTCTTC | CASSSRVRASDEQFF | . | . | TRBJ2-1 | TRBV11-3
TGTGCCACCGGGGACATAGACAGAACGAACACCGGGGAGCTGTTTTTT | CATGDIDRTNTGELFF | once | . | TRBJ2-2 | TRBV24-1
TGTGCCAGTAGTACCGGGCGGGGCACTGAAGCTTTCTTT | CASSTGRGTEAFF | . | . | TRBJ1-1 | TRBV19
TGTGCCAGCAGTTCAGGGGATCAGCCCCAGCATTTT | CASSSGDQPQHF | . | . | TRBJ1-5 | TRBV28
TGTGCCACCAGCAGATCAGGAGGCGCTGAAGCTTTCTTT | CATSRSGGAEAFF | few | . | TRBJ1-1 | TRBV15
TGTGCCAGTAGTATAGATACGGTCGGCACAGATACGCAGTATTTT | CASSIDTVGTDTQYF | . | . | TRBJ2-3 | TRBV19
TGTGCCAGCAGTTTATCGATGAGGGTACCCTTGGCGGGGTCCACAGATACGCAGTATTTT | CASSLSMRVPLAGSTDTQYF | . | . | TRBJ2-3 | TRBV27
TGTGCCAGCAGCTCAGAGGTAGATACGCAGTATTTT | CASSSEVDTQYF | . | . | TRBJ2-3 | TRBV7-9
TGTGCCAGCAGCGACCCACTAAGCGGGATCGGGTACAATGAGCAGTTCTTC | CASSDPLSGIGYNEQFF | . | TRBD2 | TRBJ2-1 | TRBV2
TGTGCCAGCAGTTTGGACTGGGACACCGGGCAGTACTTC | CASSLDWDTGQYF | . | . | TRBJ2-7 | TRBV6-2/TRBV6-3
TGTGCCAGCAGCAACCGGGACAGGGGGATAAGGGGGGAAAAACTGTTTTTT | CASSNRDRGIRGEKLFF | . | TRBD1 | TRBJ1-4 | TRBV3-1/TRBV3-2
TGTGCCAGCAGCACTTACAGCGGGGCTCCAGATACGCAGTATTTT | CASSTYSGAPDTQYF | . | TRBD2 | TRBJ2-3 | TRBV28
TGTGCCAGCAGTTACTCGGCAGGGGACTATGGCTACACCTTC | CASSYSAGDYGYTF | once | . | TRBJ1-2 | TRBV6-5
TGTGCTAGCAGCTTAGCGACGGAAGGGGTTTTTGTTTTT | CASSLATEGVFVF | . | . | TRBJ1-4 | TRBV7-7
TGCAGCGTTGGAGCGGGAGTCGGCTACAATGAGCAGTTCTTC | CSVGAGVGYNEQFF | . | TRBD2 | TRBJ2-1 | TRBV29-1
TGTGCCAGCAGTTACTCGGGCAGAACACAGGGATTTGTCCAGTATTTT | CASSYSGRTQGFVQYF | . | . | TRBJ2-3 | TRBV6-5
TGTGCCAGCAGTGGACAGGGTAATGAAAAACTGTTTTTT | CASSGQGNEKLFF | . | TRBD1 | TRBJ1-4 | TRBV2
TGTGCCAGCAGTCTTACCTCGCTGACAGGGGCCAACTCTGGAAACACCATATATTTT | CASSLTSLTGANSGNTIYF | . | TRBD1 | TRBJ1-3 | TRBV28
TGTGCCAGCAGTGTGACAGGGGGCGATTATACTAATTCACCCCTCCACTTT | CASSVTGGDYTNSPLHF | . | TRBD1 | TRBJ1-6 | TRBV28
TGTGCCAGCAGCCGTACAGGGGGTGGGAACACCGGGGAGCTGTTTTTT | CASSRTGGGNTGELFF | . | TRBD1 | TRBJ2-2 | TRBV7-2
TGTGCCAGCAGTCCCGGGTGGACAGCGAACACCGGGGAGCTGTTTTTT | CASSPGWTANTGELFF | . | . | TRBJ2-2 | TRBV28
TGCGCCAGCAGCCAAGTTAAGACAGGGCCTTCCGCAGATACGCAGTATTTT | CASSQVKTGPSADTQYF | . | TRBD1 | TRBJ2-3 | TRBV4-3
TGCGCCAGCAGCGACACCAACAACGGGATCGATGAGCAGTTCTTC | CASSDTNNGIDEQFF | . | . | TRBJ2-1 | TRBV5-1
TGTGCCAGCGGGGGGGGAGATAATTCACCCCTCCACTTT | CASGGGDNSPLHF | once | . | TRBJ1-6 | TRBV12-3/TRBV12-4
TGTGCCAGCAGCTTGGTTCTGGAGACCCAGTACTTC | CASSLVLETQYF | . | . | TRBJ2-5 | TRBV5-4
TGTGCCAGCAGCTTAGAGGGGCTGAGCACAGATACGCAGTATTTT | CASSLEGLSTDTQYF | . | . | TRBJ2-3 | TRBV7-9
TGTGCCAGCAGTTTATTCAGACAGGGAGCGGATGGTGAGCAGTTCTTC | CASSLFRQGADGEQFF | . | TRBD1 | TRBJ2-1 | TRBV27
TGTGCCAGCAGCCACCCCCTCAGGGCGGTAGCGGGAGGCAATGAGCAGTTCTTC | CASSHPLRAVAGGNEQFF | . | TRBD2 | TRBJ2-1 | TRBV7-9
TGTGCCAGCAGTTACACCGGGACAGGGACCTACGAGCAGTACTTC | CASSYTGTGTYEQYF | . | TRBD1 | TRBJ2-7 | TRBV6-6
TGTGCCAGCAGTACTCCGGGACAGGGGAGGGGCACAGATACGCAGTATTTT | CASSTPGQGRGTDTQYF | . | TRBD1 | TRBJ2-3 | TRBV28
TGTGCCAGCAGTTCGGTGAACACTGAAGCTTTCTTT | CASSSVNTEAFF | . | . | TRBJ1-1 | TRBV28
TGTGCCAGCTGTCTTGGGGAGGGGATTAACAATGAGCAGTTCTTC | CASCLGEGINNEQFF | . | TRBD2 | TRBJ2-1 | TRBV28
TGTGCCAGCAGTGCCCTATTTTCACCCCTCCACTTT | CASSALFSPLHF | few | . | TRBJ1-6 | TRBV28
TGTGCCAGCAGCTTGTCAGGGAATATTGGGAATGAGCAGTTCTTC | CASSLSGNIGNEQFF | . | . | TRBJ2-1 | TRBV5-4
TGTGCCAGCAGCTTGGTCCTAGGGACAGGGAGAACTGAAGCTTTCTTT | CASSLVLGTGRTEAFF | . | TRBD1 | TRBJ1-1 | TRBV5-8
TGTGCCAGCAGCGCGGGACTAGCGGGAGGGCCAAATTTGAATGAGCAGTTCTTC | CASSAGLAGGPNLNEQFF | . | TRBD2 | TRBJ2-1 | TRBV7-9
TGCAGCGTTGAAACTTTCTCGGGGAAAGAGACCCAGTACTTC | CSVETFSGKETQYF | . | . | TRBJ2-5 | TRBV29-1
TGTGCCAGCAGCGTAAATGGACAGGGCGCAGATACGCAGTATTTT | CASSVNGQGADTQYF | . | TRBD1 | TRBJ2-3 | TRBV9
TGTGCCAGCAGCCCCACTTACAGGGAGCAGTTCTTC | CASSPTYREQFF | . | . | TRBJ2-1 | TRBV5-5
TGTGCCAGCAGCTGGGGGGGGACTGAGTACCAAGAGACCCAGTACTTC | CASSWGGTEYQETQYF | . | TRBD2 | TRBJ2-5 | TRBV7-8
TGTGCCATCAGAGCCTCAGGGCTAAGGAACACCGGGGAGCTGTTTTTT | CAIRASGLRNTGELFF | . | . | TRBJ2-2 | TRBV10-3
TGTGCCAGCAGTGCCGGGACAGCCCTTAACTATGGCTACACCTTC | CASSAGTALNYGYTF | . | TRBD1 | TRBJ1-2 | TRBV2
TGTGCCAGCAGTCCACCAGGGGTCTCACCCCTCCACTTT | CASSPPGVSPLHF | . | . | TRBJ1-6 | TRBV27
TGTGCTAGTGGTCCCGCAGGCTACACTGAAGCTTTCTTT | CASGPAGYTEAFF | . | . | TRBJ1-1 | TRBV12-5
TGTGCCAGCAGGCCGGGACAGGTGGTAGGCTACACCTTC | CASRPGQVVGYTF | . | TRBD1 | TRBJ1-2 | TRBV6-5
TGTGCCAGCAGCTTAGCTCGACAACGTAACTATGGCTACACCTTC | CASSLARQRNYGYTF | . | . | TRBJ1-2 | TRBV7-2